The clone carrying this T cell receptor beta chain has a handful of counts. Amplification used 60 Vbeta primers and 13 Jbeta primers. Assay used: immunoSEQ multiplex PCR; TCRdb lists only in-frame clones, some missing. The sample includes under 150,000 clones, around 10% of them seen just once. Per the germline V gene, CDR1 is MNHNY and CDR2 is SVGAGI (reference sequence). Trimming pared 0 bases from V and 2 bases from J, leaving 11 bases between. The CDR3 is 15 amino acids. These data belong to a study of cytomegalovirus exposure and HLA in healthy donors. The sequencing input was PBMCs. This sequence was found in a male donor in good health and CMV-seronegative. The chain employs TRBV6-6 and TRBJ2-7; the D is unclear. For the CDR3, the DNA is TGTGCCAGCAGTTACTCGGGCGCAGGTGCCTACGAGCAGTACTTC. This translates into CASSYSGAGAYEQYF.